This T cell receptor (beta chain) was captured by sequencing in a study of CD8 T cells in Susac syndrome. With random hexamers, reverse transcription was performed on roughly 0.45 to 1 ug of RNA. Amplification of TCR beta CDR3 was carried out by immunoSEQ multiplex PCR, which covered 54 Vbeta and 13 Jbeta segments. TCRdb recomputed calls from the immunoSEQ multiplex PCR reads with MiXCR, one row per CDR3 protein. The table lists 230,000 or so distinct CDR3 sequences, 95% of them singletons. Germline V CDR1 and CDR2: MNHNS, SASEGT. The CDR3 covers 16 residues. Trimming cost V 5 bases and J 4 bases; bases outside gene matches: 13.

The origin of this receptor is a human donor with multiple sclerosis. The rearrangement links TRBV6-1 to TRBJ1-2; 7 bases are shared with TRBD1. Sequencing was done on a sample of CD4+ T cells from PBMCs. CDR3 in amino acids: CASSPGTADVLYGYTF. The CDR3 DNA reads TGTGCCAGCAGTCCCGGGACAGCCGATGTCCTCTATGGCTACACCTTC.